This record concerns one T cell receptor beta chain sequence. The assay was immunoSEQ multiplex PCR, and TCRdb's table has in-frame clones only and misses some. This table holds 250,000 or so clones, 91% found once. Participants' reported clinical history set cohort assignment. This entry comes from a study of blood T cell repertoires in COVID-19. V was clipped by 4 bases and J by 4 bases, with 14 bases between them. Germline V CDR1 and CDR2: SGHRS, YFSETQ. This CDR3 is 14 amino acids long. J is TRBJ2-5 and V is TRBV5-1; D is perhaps TRBD2 (6 bases). This TCR was sampled from a man aged 35-49 years who had been exposed to COVID-19. Source material: PBMCs or T cells enriched from blood (not recorded which). CDR3 amino acids: CASSAGTAGETQYF. The CDR3 nucleotides are TGCGCCAGCAGCGCTGGGACTGCGGGAGAGACCCAGTACTTC.